This T cell receptor (beta chain) was found in a study of blood T cell repertoires in COVID-19. About the research overall: Researchers got acute and convalescent COVID-19 samples from the United States, Italy and Spain. T cells, B-cell-depleted T cells, or PBMCs provided the cDNA or gDNA that served as material.

To note about this clone: One end of the junction fails to match germline, which may point to a read error.

Study processing details: It was from reference gene primer amplification that nucleated cell counts were estimated. Produced via immunoSEQ multiplex PCR; TCRdb's table is partial and in-frame only. From that table come the V and J calls and clone size; the DNA was used to work out D and trimming. The profile covers about 280,000 clones, with approximately 83% appearing a single time and roughly 15% taken by the ten largest. Source material: peripheral blood. The TCR comes from a human donor in a cohort sampled during active COVID-19.

The CDR3 DNA follows: TGCGCCAGCAGCCCGGCGGGACAGTCCTCCTCCGAGCAGTACTTC. Protein product: CASSPAGQSSSEQYF. This chain uses TRBV5-1 with TRBJ2-7; possibly TRBD1 for D (7 bases). Germline-derived CDR1 and CDR2 are SGHRS and YFSETQ. CDR3 length: 15 amino acids. The whole variable domain, filled in from reference TRBV5-1 and TRBJ2-7, reads KAGVTQTPRYLIKTRGQQVTLSCSPISGHRSVSWYQQTPGQGLQFLFEYFSETQRNKGNFPGRFSGRQFSNSRSEMNVSTLELGDSALYLCASSPAGQSSSEQYFGPGTRLTVT.